The T cell receptor (beta chain) described here comes from a study of cytotoxic CD8 clonotypes in ibrutinib-treated CLL. Points from the study as a whole: Treatment saw public clonotypes, which were uncommon, either contract or stay stable. Whereas clonality rose at ibrutinib response, it declined toward baseline at progression.

A word on this clone: The target antigen is unknown.

Investigators sought sequencing depths of between 1 in 200,000 and 1 in 1 million T cells. TCRdb's table, derived via immunoSEQ multiplex PCR, lists solely in-frame clones and lacks some. Among about 160,000 clones listed, about 88% were seen once. The V end lost 5 bases, the J end lost 2 bases, and 19 bases lay between the germline ends. CDR1 is ENHRY, CDR2 SYGVKD, per germline. The CDR3 spans 16 residues. Sequenced material: PBMCs, taken at disease progression, from a patient treated with ibrutinib. This TCR came from a human donor with chronic lymphocytic leukemia. This chain links TRBV10-3 with TRBJ2-7; D is perhaps TRBD1 or TRBD2 (6 bases each). This chain's CDR3 is CAISTLTGGSTYEQYF. CDR3 DNA: TGTGCCATCAGTACCCTGACAGGAGGGAGTACCTACGAGCAGTACTTC.